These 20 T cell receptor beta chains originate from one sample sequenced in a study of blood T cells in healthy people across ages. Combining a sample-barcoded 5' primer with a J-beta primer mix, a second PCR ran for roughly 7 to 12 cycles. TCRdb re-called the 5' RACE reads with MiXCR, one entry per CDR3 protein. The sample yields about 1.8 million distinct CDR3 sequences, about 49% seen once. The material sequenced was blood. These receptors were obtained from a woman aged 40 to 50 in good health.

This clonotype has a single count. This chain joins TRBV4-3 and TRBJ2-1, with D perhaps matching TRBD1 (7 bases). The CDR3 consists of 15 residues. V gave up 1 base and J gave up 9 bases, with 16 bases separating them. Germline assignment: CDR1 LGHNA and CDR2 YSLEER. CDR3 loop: CASSQAGAGGGEQFF. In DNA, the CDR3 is TGCGCCAGCAGCCAAGCCGGGGCAGGGGGAGGTGAGCAGTTCTTC.

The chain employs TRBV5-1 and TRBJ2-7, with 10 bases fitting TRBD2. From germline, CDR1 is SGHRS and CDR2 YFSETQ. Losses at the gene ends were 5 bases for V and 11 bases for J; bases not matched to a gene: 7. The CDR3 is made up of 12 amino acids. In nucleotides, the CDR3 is TGCGCCAGCAGGAGCGAGGGACTAGCGAAGTACTTC. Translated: CASRSEGLAKYF.

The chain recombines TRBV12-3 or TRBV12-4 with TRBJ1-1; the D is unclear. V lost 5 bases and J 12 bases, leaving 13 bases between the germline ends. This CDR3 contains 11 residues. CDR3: CASSPSQDSFF. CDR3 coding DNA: TGTGCCAGCAGTCCTAGTCAGGACTCTTTCTTT.

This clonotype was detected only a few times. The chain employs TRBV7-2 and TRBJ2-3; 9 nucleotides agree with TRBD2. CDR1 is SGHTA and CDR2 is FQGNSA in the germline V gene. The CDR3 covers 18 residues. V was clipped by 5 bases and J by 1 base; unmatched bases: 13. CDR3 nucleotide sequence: TGTGCCAGCAGCCTCCGGACTCAACTAGCGGGTGGCACAGATACGCAGTATTTT. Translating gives CASSLRTQLAGGTDTQYF. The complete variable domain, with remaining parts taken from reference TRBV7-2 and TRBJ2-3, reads GAGVSQSPSNKVTEKGKDVELRCDPISGHTALYWYRQSLGQGLEFLIYFQGNSAPDKSGLPSDRFSAERTGGSVSTLTIQRTQQEDSAVYLCASSLRTQLAGGTDTQYFGPGTRLTVL.

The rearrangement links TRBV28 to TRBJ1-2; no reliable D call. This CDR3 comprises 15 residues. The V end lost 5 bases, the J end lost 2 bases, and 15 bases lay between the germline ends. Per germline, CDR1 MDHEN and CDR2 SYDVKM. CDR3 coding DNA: TGTGCCAGCAGTCCTAACCGGGCCGTCAACTATGGCTACACCTTC. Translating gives CASSPNRAVNYGYTF.

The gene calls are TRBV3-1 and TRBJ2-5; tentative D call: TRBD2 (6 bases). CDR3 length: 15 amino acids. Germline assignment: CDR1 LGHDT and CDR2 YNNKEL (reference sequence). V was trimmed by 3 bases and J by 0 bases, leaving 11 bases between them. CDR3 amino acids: CASSQVLANQETQYF. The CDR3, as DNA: TGTGCCAGCAGCCAGGTGCTAGCGAACCAAGAGACCCAGTACTTC.

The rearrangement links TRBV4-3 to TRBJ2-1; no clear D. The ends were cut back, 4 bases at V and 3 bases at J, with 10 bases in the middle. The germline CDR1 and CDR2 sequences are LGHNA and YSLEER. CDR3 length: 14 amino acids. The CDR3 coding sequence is TGCGCCAGCAGCCGGGTCAGACTCTACAATGAGCAGTTCTTC. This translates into CASSRVRLYNEQFF.

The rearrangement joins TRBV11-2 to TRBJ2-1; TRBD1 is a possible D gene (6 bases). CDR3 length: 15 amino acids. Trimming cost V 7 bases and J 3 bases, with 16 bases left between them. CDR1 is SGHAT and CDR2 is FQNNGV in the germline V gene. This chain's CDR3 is CASTPGTSFYNEQFF. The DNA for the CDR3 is TGTGCCAGCACTCCGGGGACATCTTTCTACAATGAGCAGTTCTTC.

Written as DNA, the CDR3 is TGCAGTGCTAGTGCTCTAGCGGGGGACCAAGAGACCCAGTACTTC. Its protein is CSASALAGDQETQYF. The chain joins TRBV20-1 to TRBJ2-5, with 10 bases lining up with TRBD2. Germline V lookup: CDR1 DFQATT, CDR2 SNEGSKA (reference sequence). The CDR3 covers 15 residues. J lost 0 bases, V lost 3 bases, and 4 bases had no gene match.

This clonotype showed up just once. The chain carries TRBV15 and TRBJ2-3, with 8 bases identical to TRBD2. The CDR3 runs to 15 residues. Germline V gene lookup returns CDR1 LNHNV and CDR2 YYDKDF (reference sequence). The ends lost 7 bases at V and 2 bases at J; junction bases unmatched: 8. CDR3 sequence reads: CATKYGGAITDTQYF. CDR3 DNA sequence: TGTGCCACCAAGTACGGGGGGGCTATCACAGATACGCAGTATTTT.

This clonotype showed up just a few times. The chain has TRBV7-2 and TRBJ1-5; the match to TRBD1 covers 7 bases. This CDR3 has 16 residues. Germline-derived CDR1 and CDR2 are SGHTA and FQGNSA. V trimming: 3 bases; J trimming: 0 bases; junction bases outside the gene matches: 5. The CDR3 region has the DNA TGTGCCAGCAGCTTGACAGGGCCATATAGCAATCAGCCCCAGCATTTT. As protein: CASSLTGPYSNQPQHF.

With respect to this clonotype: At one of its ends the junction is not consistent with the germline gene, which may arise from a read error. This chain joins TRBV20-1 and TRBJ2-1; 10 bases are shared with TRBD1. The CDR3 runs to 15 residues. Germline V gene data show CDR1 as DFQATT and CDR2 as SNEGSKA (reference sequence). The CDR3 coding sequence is TGCAGTGCTAGAGCCGGGACAGGGGAATACAAGGAGCAGTTCTTC. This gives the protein CSARAGTGEYKEQFF.

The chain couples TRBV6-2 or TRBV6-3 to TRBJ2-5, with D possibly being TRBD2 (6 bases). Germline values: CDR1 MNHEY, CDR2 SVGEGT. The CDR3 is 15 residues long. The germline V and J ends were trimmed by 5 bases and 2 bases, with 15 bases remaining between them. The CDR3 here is CASSPSRTTQETQYF. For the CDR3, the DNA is TGTGCCAGCAGTCCATCGCGGACTACTCAAGAGACCCAGTACTTC.

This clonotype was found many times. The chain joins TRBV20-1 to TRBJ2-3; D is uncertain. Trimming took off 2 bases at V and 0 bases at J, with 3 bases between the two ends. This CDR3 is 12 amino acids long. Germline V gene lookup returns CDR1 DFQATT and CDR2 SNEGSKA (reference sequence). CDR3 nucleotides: TGCAGTGCTAGACAGAGCACAGATACGCAGTATTTT. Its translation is CSARQSTDTQYF.

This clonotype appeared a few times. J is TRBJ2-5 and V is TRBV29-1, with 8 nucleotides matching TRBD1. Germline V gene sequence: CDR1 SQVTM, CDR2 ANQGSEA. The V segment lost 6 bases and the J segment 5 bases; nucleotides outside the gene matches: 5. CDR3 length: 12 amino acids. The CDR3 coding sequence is TGCAGCGTGAGGACAGGGACGGAGACCCAGTACTTC. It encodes CSVRTGTETQYF. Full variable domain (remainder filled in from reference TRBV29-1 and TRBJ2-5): SAVISQKPSRDICQRGTSLTIQCQVDSQVTMMFWYRQQPGQSLTLIATANQGSEATYESGFVIDKFPISRPNLTFSTLTVSNMSPEDSSIYLCSVRTGTETQYFGPGTRLLVL.

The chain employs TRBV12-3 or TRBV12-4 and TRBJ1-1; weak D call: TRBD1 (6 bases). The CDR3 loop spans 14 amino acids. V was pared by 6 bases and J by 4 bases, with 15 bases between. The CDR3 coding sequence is TGTGCCAGCAGCCAAAACAGGGTCCGCACTGAAGCTTTCTTT. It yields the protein CASSQNRVRTEAFF.

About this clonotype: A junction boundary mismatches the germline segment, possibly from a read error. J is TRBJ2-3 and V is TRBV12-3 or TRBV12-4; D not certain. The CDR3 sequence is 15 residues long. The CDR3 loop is CASSLGLTITDTLYF. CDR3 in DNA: TGTGCCAGCAGTTTAGGGCTCACCATCACAGATACGCTGTATTTT.

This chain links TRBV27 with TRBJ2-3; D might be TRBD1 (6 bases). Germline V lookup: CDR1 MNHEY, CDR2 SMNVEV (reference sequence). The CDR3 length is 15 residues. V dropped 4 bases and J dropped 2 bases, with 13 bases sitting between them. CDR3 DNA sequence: TGTGCCAGCAGTTCGCAGTGGGGGCCCACAGATACGCAGTATTTT. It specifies CASSSQWGPTDTQYF.

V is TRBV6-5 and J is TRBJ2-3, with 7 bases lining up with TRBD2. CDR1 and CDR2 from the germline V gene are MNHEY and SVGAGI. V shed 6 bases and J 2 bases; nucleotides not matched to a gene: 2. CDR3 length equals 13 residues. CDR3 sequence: CASRRDYTDTQYF. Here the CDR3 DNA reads TGTGCCAGCAGACGGGACTACACAGATACGCAGTATTTT.

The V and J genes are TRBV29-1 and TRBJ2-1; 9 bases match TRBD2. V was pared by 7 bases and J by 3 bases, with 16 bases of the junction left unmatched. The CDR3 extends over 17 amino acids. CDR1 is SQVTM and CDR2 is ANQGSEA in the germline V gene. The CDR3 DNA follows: TGCAGCGCTGATCAGCGGGGGGCCGACCTCCTCTACAATGAGCAGTTCTTC. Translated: CSADQRGADLLYNEQFF.